Shown below are 27 T cell receptor beta chains from a single sample sequenced in a study of shared clonotypes between healthy human individuals. Measured with immunoSEQ multiplex PCR; TCRdb has only the in-frame clones, and not every one. Of 2 million to 3 million clones listed, roughly 93% were seen once; the top ten hold roughly 0.39%. Specimen: naive CD4+ T cells from PBMCs. Subset noted: CD45RA+ positively selected. These receptors were collected from a man in his late teens or twenties in good health. Some clones in this sample may be carry-over from other donors' samples.

This clone was recorded once. CDR3 sequence reads: CASSPPSFSPVDAFF. The CDR3 DNA is TGTGCCAGCTCACCACCGAGTTTTTCGCCAGTCGACGCTTTCTTT. V usage is TRBV18 and J usage is TRBJ1-1; D gene ambiguous. Germline CDR1 KGHSH, CDR2 LQKENI. V was pared by 0 bases and J by 11 bases, with 19 bases between. The CDR3 length is 15 residues.

Turning to this clone: This same CDR3 is encoded by further DNA sequences in the sample. The chain has TRBV30 and TRBJ1-5; 8 nucleotides agree with TRBD1. Germline assignment: CDR1 GTSNPN and CDR2 SVGIG (reference sequence). The CDR3 consists of 13 residues. Trimming took 1 base from V and 7 from J; bases not matched to a gene: 3. The CDR3 loop reads CAWSAGGDQPQHF. The CDR3 coding sequence is TGTGCCTGGAGTGCAGGGGGCGACCAGCCCCAGCATTTT.

CDR3 coding DNA: TGTGCCAGCAGCTTGTCACCAGGGGATAATCTAGCCCTCCACTTT. Residues: CASSLSPGDNLALHF. The V and J genes are TRBV5-6 and TRBJ1-6; D is possibly TRBD1 (6 bases). The V gene's germline CDR1 is SGHDT and CDR2 YYEEEE. With 1 base removed from V and 14 bases from J, the gap between germline ends came to 19 bases. The CDR3 sequence is 15 residues long.

V usage is TRBV19 and J usage is TRBJ2-3; no clear D. The germline V and J ends were trimmed by 5 bases and 2 bases, with 17 bases remaining between them. The CDR3 is made up of 16 amino acids. Germline V gene lookup returns CDR1 LNHDA and CDR2 SQIVND (reference sequence). The CDR3 here is CASSPNGNWVTDTQYF. CDR3 sequence (DNA): TGTGCCAGTAGTCCCAACGGCAACTGGGTCACAGATACGCAGTATTTT.

The chain joins TRBV6-6 to TRBJ1-2; the match to TRBD1 covers 7 bases. Losses at the gene ends were 4 bases for V and 7 bases for J; bases not matched to a gene: 9. The CDR3 has 14 residues. CDR1 MNHNY and CDR2 SVGAGI come from the germline V gene (reference sequence). The CDR3 loop is CASSSAGTEFGYTF. CDR3 nucleotides: TGTGCCAGCAGTTCAGCCGGGACAGAATTTGGCTACACCTTC.

The rearrangement joins TRBV7-9 to TRBJ2-2, with D hard to call. Germline V CDR1 and CDR2: SEHNR, FQNEAQ (reference sequence). Trimming removed 5 bases at V and 7 bases at J, with 8 bases between. CDR3 size: 12 residues. The CDR3 protein is CASSVDNGELFF. The CDR3 nucleotides read TGTGCCAGCAGCGTAGATAACGGGGAGCTGTTTTTT.

This chain links TRBV10-3 with TRBJ1-3, with 8 nucleotides matching TRBD1. This CDR3 spans 15 amino acids. J gave up 2 bases and V 6 bases, and 6 bases lay outside the gene matches. Germline V lookup: CDR1 ENHRY, CDR2 SYGVKD. Written as DNA, the CDR3 is TGTGCCATCAGAGAAACAGGGGGTACTGGAAACACCATATATTTT. It translates to CAIRETGGTGNTIYF.

J is TRBJ2-5 and V is TRBV27; 13 bases are a match to TRBD2. The CDR3 totals 17 residues. CDR1 MNHEY and CDR2 SMNVEV come from the germline V gene (reference sequence). V was pared by 5 bases and J by 5 bases, with 11 bases of the junction left unmatched. The CDR3 DNA reads as TGTGCCAGCAGTCTCCCAAGGACTAGCGGGAGTCCCGAGACCCAGTACTTC. Its translation is CASSLPRTSGSPETQYF.

The sample holds a few counts of this clone. In nucleotides, the CDR3 is TGTGCCAGCAGCCACGGGACAGACACTGAAGCTTTCTTT. It encodes CASSHGTDTEAFF. The V and J genes are TRBV14 and TRBJ1-1; the match to TRBD1 covers 7 bases. The CDR3 runs to 13 residues. With V trimmed by 3 bases and J by 3 bases, 1 base remained unmatched. Germline V CDR1 and CDR2: SGHDN, FVKESK. The whole variable domain, remainder taken from reference TRBV14 and TRBJ1-1, is EAGVTQFPSHSVIEKGQTVTLRCDPISGHDNLYWYRRVMGKEIKFLLHFVKESKQDESGMPNNRFLAERTGGTYSTLKVQPAELEDSGVYFCASSHGTDTEAFFGQGTRLTVV.

The J gene is TRBJ2-3, the V gene TRBV27; TRBD1 aligns across 9 bases. CDR3 size: 15 residues. Germline CDR1 and CDR2: MNHEY and SMNVEV (reference sequence). V gave up 5 bases and J gave up 3 bases; unmatched junction bases: 6. The CDR3 loop reads CASSHTGGRTDTQYF. For the CDR3, the DNA is TGTGCCAGCAGTCATACAGGGGGCAGGACAGATACGCAGTATTTT.

The J gene is TRBJ2-7, the V gene TRBV29-1; 12 bases map to TRBD2. The germline gives CDR1 SQVTM, CDR2 ANQGSEA. With 2 bases clipped from V and 5 bases from J, the junction kept 7 bases outside the gene matches. The length of the CDR3 is 15 residues. Here the CDR3 reads CSVEKTGLAGHEQYF. CDR3 coding DNA: TGCAGCGTTGAAAAAACTGGACTAGCGGGACACGAGCAGTACTTC.

The rearrangement joins TRBV19 to TRBJ2-1, with TRBD2 matching 7 bases. CDR3 length: 16 residues. Germline CDR1 reads LNHDA; CDR2 reads SQIVND (reference sequence). Trimming removed 2 bases from V and 5 bases from J; junction bases left unmatched: 9. The CDR3 spells CASSISASGPDNEQFF. Written as DNA, the CDR3 is TGTGCCAGTAGTATAAGTGCTAGCGGTCCAGACAATGAGCAGTTCTTC.

The chain joins TRBV5-4 to TRBJ2-3; no reliable D call. The CDR3 covers 16 residues. From germline, CDR1 is SGHNT and CDR2 YYREEE (reference sequence). The V and J ends lost 4 bases and 0 bases respectively, with 15 bases between them. The chain's CDR3 is CASSQRTGPSTDTQYF. In DNA form, the CDR3 reads TGTGCCAGCAGCCAGAGGACCGGACCTAGCACAGATACGCAGTATTTT.

This clone has more than one count but fewer than ten. J is TRBJ2-5 and V is TRBV28; D is uncertain. The CDR3 runs 13 residues. In germline, CDR1 is MDHEN, CDR2 SYDVKM. V shed 2 bases and J shed 10 bases, with 14 bases lying between them. The CDR3 sequence: CASSLLGPIGQYF. CDR3 DNA sequence: TGTGCCAGCAGTTTACTTGGGCCAATCGGCCAGTACTTC.

The rearrangement uses TRBV5-4 and TRBJ2-2; TRBD1 might be the D (6 bases). Germline loops: CDR1 SGHNT, CDR2 YYREEE (reference sequence). This CDR3 spans 15 amino acids. V was shortened by 2 bases and J by 0 bases, with 8 bases between the two germline ends. CDR3 coding DNA: TGTGCCAGCAGCTTTAAGGGGGCGAACACCGGGGAGCTGTTTTTT. This gives the protein CASSFKGANTGELFF.

V gene TRBV2 combines with J gene TRBJ2-4; D call uncertain. There are 12 residues in the CDR3. Trimming took off 6 bases at V and 8 bases at J, with 11 bases between the two ends. The germline V gene has CDR1 SNHLY and CDR2 FYNNEI. The chain's CDR3 is CASSETRDIQYF. CDR3 DNA sequence: TGTGCCAGCAGCGAGACACGTGACATTCAGTACTTC.

The V and J genes are TRBV5-4 and TRBJ2-5; 8 bases align to TRBD1. Germline lookup yields CDR1 SGHNT and CDR2 YYREEE (reference sequence). Unmatched junction bases numbered 7, after V lost 4 bases and J lost 2 bases. The length of the CDR3 is 15 residues. For the CDR3, the DNA is TGTGCCAGCAGCCATGGACAGGGCTTACAAGAGACCCAGTACTTC. Residues: CASSHGQGLQETQYF.

The chain carries TRBV27 and TRBJ2-3; TRBD2 aligns across 7 bases. V shed 6 bases and J 1 base; nucleotides not matched to a gene: 16. Germline-derived CDR1 and CDR2 are MNHEY and SMNVEV (reference sequence). The CDR3 consists of 18 residues. The DNA for the CDR3 is TGTGCCAGCAGACCCCCCGGAGACGCCGCGGGAGGCACAGATACGCAGTATTTT. Translated: CASRPPGDAAGGTDTQYF.

The V and J genes are TRBV5-1 and TRBJ2-1; 11 bases fit TRBD2. The CDR3 consists of 17 residues. Germline V gene lookup returns CDR1 SGHRS and CDR2 YFSETQ. With V trimmed by 0 bases and J by 5 bases, 7 bases remained unmatched. CDR3 sequence reads: CASSLDPLAGGHNEQFF. CDR3 nucleotide sequence: TGCGCCAGCAGCTTGGACCCCCTAGCGGGGGGCCACAATGAGCAGTTCTTC.

This chain uses TRBV4-1 with TRBJ1-3; the D gene is possibly TRBD1 (5 bases). Trimming pared 1 base from V and 4 bases from J, leaving 14 bases between. CDR1 and CDR2 from the germline V gene are MGHRA and YSYEKL. CDR3 length: 16 residues. This CDR3 reads CASSQVGREKGNTIYF. CDR3 DNA: TGCGCCAGCAGCCAAGTTGGCAGGGAGAAGGGAAACACCATATATTTT.

In nucleotides, the CDR3 is TGTGCCAGCAGCCCAGGGGACGGCCGGCCCGGGGAGCTGTTTTTT. This codes for CASSPGDGRPGELFF. The V gene is TRBV7-8, the J gene TRBJ2-2, with D tentatively TRBD1 (6 bases). The CDR3 length is 15 residues. V dropped 5 bases and J dropped 6 bases, with 16 bases sitting between them. Per the germline V gene, CDR1 is SGHVS and CDR2 is FQNEAQ.

This sequence joins TRBV15 and TRBJ2-3, with D possibly matching TRBD1 (6 bases). The CDR3 loop spans 16 amino acids. Germline V gene sequence: CDR1 LNHNV, CDR2 YYDKDF (reference sequence). Trimming shortened V by 1 base and J by 0 bases, and 11 bases separated the two germline ends. The CDR3 sequence is CATSRGRTVSTDTQYF. In DNA form, the CDR3 reads TGTGCCACCAGCAGAGGCAGGACAGTTAGCACAGATACGCAGTATTTT.

The chain recombines TRBV7-3 with TRBJ2-1; 7 bases are shared with TRBD2. CDR3 length: 16 residues. V shed 1 base, J shed 4 bases, and the junction held 7 bases outside the gene matches. The germline V gene encodes CDR1 SGHTA and CDR2 FQGTGA. The CDR3 nucleotides read TGTGCCAGCAGCTTAATTGGCGGGGGTTTGTACAATGAGCAGTTCTTC. This encodes CASSLIGGGLYNEQFF.

The CDR3 DNA reads TGTGCCAGCAGCTTAAATCGGCCAGGGCTTAATGAAAAACTGTTTTTT. Its protein is CASSLNRPGLNEKLFF. The chain combines TRBV7-6 with TRBJ1-4; possible D gene TRBD1, 5 bases. There are 16 residues in the CDR3. The germline V gene has CDR1 SGHVS and CDR2 FNYEAQ. The V end lost 2 bases, the J end lost 4 bases, and 14 bases lay between the germline ends. Full variable domain (outside the CDR3, taken from reference TRBV7-6 and TRBJ1-4): GAGVSQSPRYKVTKRGQDVALRCDPISGHVSLYWYRQALGQGPEFLTYFNYEAQQDKSGLPNDRFSAERPEGSISTLTIQRTEQRDSAMYRCASSLNRPGLNEKLFFGSGTQLSVL.

The chain carries TRBV11-1 and TRBJ1-1, with a weak D call TRBD1 (6 bases). Germline V gives CDR1 SGHAT, CDR2 FQDESV (reference sequence). The CDR3 length is 16 residues. V gave up 5 bases and J gave up 1 base, with 17 bases separating them. The CDR3 loop is CASSLRGGARNTEAFF. CDR3 DNA: TGTGCCAGCAGCCTTAGGGGGGGAGCCCGGAACACTGAAGCTTTCTTT.

The chain is built from TRBV19 and TRBJ2-5, with 12 bases that match TRBD2. Unmatched junction bases numbered 9, after V lost 9 bases and J lost 10 bases. The CDR3 covers 13 residues. Germline values: CDR1 LNHDA, CDR2 SQIVND (reference sequence). DNA for the CDR3: TGTGCCAGCGGACTAGCGGGATGGGGGGACCAGTACTTC. Translating it yields CASGLAGWGDQYF.

This clone has only one observation. This CDR3 reads CASSQGGERRDTQYF. CDR3 sequence (DNA): TGTGCCAGCAGCCAGGGGGGGGAGAGACGAGATACGCAGTATTTT. This chain connects TRBV5-4 to TRBJ2-3; the D call may be TRBD1 or TRBD2 (7 bases each). The CDR3 totals 15 residues. Germline V gene data show CDR1 as SGHNT and CDR2 as YYREEE (reference sequence). Trimming took off 4 bases at V and 5 bases at J, with 17 bases between the two ends.